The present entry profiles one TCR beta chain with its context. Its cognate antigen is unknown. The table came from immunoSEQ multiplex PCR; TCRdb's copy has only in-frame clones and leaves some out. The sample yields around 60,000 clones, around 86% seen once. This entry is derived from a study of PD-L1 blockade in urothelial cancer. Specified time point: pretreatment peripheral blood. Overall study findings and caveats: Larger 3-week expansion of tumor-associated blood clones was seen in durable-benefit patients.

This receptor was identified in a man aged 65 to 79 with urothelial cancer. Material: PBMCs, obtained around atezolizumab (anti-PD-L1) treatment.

The CDR3 region has the DNA TGTGCCAGCAGCTTAGGGGAGCTTTACACCGGGGAGCTGTTTTTT. It is translated as CASSLGELYTGELFF. The rearrangement joins TRBV7-2 to TRBJ2-2; the D gene is possibly TRBD2 (5 bases). CDR3 length equals 15 residues. Deletions cut 1 base from V and 3 bases from J, with 9 bases between. Germline loops: CDR1 SGHTA, CDR2 FQGNSA.